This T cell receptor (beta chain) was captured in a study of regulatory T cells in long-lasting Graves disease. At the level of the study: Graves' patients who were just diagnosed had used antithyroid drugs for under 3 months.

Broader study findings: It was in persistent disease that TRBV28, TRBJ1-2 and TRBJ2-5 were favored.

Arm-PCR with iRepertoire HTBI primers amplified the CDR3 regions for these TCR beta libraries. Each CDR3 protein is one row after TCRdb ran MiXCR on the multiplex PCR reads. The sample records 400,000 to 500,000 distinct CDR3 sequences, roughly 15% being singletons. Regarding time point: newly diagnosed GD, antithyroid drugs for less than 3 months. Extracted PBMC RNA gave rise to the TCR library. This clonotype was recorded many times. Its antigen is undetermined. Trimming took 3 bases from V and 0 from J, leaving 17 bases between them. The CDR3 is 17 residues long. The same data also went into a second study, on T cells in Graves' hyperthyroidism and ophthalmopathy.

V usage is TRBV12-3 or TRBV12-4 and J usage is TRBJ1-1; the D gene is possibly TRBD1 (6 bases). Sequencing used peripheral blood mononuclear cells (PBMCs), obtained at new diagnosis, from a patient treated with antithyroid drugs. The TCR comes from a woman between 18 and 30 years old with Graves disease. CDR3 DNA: TGTGCCAGCAGTTTTATTCCGTGGGGGGCGGTGAACACTGAAGCTTTCTTT. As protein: CASSFIPWGAVNTEAFF.